Detailed here is one T cell receptor (beta chain). TCRdb processed the RT-PCR reads anew with MiXCR; each CDR3 protein has one entry. The table lists around 82,000 distinct CDR3 sequences, approximately 5% of them singletons. The data were taken from a study of patients and donors after allogeneic stem cell transplantation. This CDR3 is 12 amino acids long. V lost 0 bases, J lost 7 bases, and 7 bases lay in between. Germline V gene sequence: CDR1 DFQATT, CDR2 SNEGSKA (reference sequence). The receptor was derived from a human donor who was either an allogeneic HSCT recipient or a stem cell or donor lymphocyte infusion donor (not recorded which). It is not recorded whose cells these are; they may come from a transplant donor. Source material: blood, either unsorted or a sorted T cell fraction (not recorded which). J is TRBJ2-1 and V is TRBV20-1; D gene ambiguous. The DNA for the CDR3 is TGCAGTGCTAGAGATGATTGGAATGAGCAGTTCTTC. Amino acids: CSARDDWNEQFF.